Reported below is one T cell receptor (beta chain). Other DNA sequences in the same sample also yield this CDR3. This entry is derived from a study of shared clonotypes between healthy human individuals. Using approximately 200 ng DNA, approximately 30,000 T cell genomes, the sorted-subset replicate PCRs were run. The repertoire was sequenced with immunoSEQ multiplex PCR; TCRdb's copy has only in-frame clones and lacks some. The repertoire holds roughly 2.4 million clones, with approximately 94% as singletons. Trimming pared 5 bases from V and 3 bases from J, leaving 5 bases between. The CDR3 is made up of 11 amino acids. In germline, CDR1 is SGHAT, CDR2 FQNNGV.

V and J are TRBV11-2 and TRBJ2-7; D is unclear. Sequencing input: naive CD4+ T cells sorted from blood. Subset denoted: CD45RA+ positively selected. This receptor was identified in a man aged 18 to 29 in good health. The CDR3 region has the DNA TGTGCCAGCAGCCCAAGCTACGAGCAGTACTTC. This codes for CASSPSYEQYF.